This TCR beta chain was identified during a study of PD-1 and CTLA-4 blockade in melanoma. The CDR3 extends over 12 amino acids. V shed 3 bases and J shed 5 bases, with 7 bases lying between them. The germline V gene encodes CDR1 MNHNS and CDR2 SASEGT. Using immunoSEQ multiplex PCR, the repertoire was profiled, and TCRdb retains in-frame clones only, with some absent. The data show some 21,000 clones, with around 88% seen just once and 6.5% to 9% held by the top ten. This sequence originates from a human donor with melanoma. The V gene is TRBV6-1, the J gene TRBJ1-2; tentatively, D is TRBD1 (5 bases). The sequences come from CD8+ T cells from peripheral blood, collected before anti-PD-1 treatment. CDR3 nucleotide sequence: TGTGCCAGCAGTGAGGGGGGGTATGGCTACACCTTC. It translates to CASSEGGYGYTF.